This T cell receptor beta chain was documented in a study of T cells in Graves' hyperthyroidism and ophthalmopathy. Patients affected by ophthalmopathy presented a Clinical Activity Score of at least 3, a NOSPECS grade of at least 4, and disease duration below 3 months. Amplification of TCR beta CDR3 regions was performed using RNA transcripts as template. An initial round of RT-PCR targeting the TCR CDR3 relied on the HTBI primer set. Via MiXCR, TCRdb re-called the multiplex PCR reads, giving one row per CDR3 protein. The sample contains fewer than 450,000 distinct CDR3 sequences, about an eighth of which appear only once. There are 14 residues in the CDR3. Germline-derived CDR1 and CDR2 are SGHRS and YFSETQ. Trimming shortened V by 0 bases and J by 8 bases, and 12 bases separated the two germline ends.

The material sequenced was blood. J is TRBJ2-1 and V is TRBV5-1, with D perhaps matching TRBD2 (5 bases). The sequence was collected from a man aged 45-65 years with Graves' ophthalmopathy. The CDR3 DNA sequence: TGCGCCAGCAGCTTGGGAGGGAGCATCGATGAGCAGTTCTTC. As protein: CASSLGGSIDEQFF. Using reference TRBV5-1 and TRBJ2-1 for the parts outside the CDR3, the full variable domain is KAGVTQTPRYLIKTRGQQVTLSCSPISGHRSVSWYQQTPGQGLQFLFEYFSETQRNKGNFPGRFSGRQFSNSRSEMNVSTLELGDSALYLCASSLGGSIDEQFFGPGTRLTVL.